The TCR beta chain described here comes from a study of blood T cell repertoires in COVID-19. This clone was counted a few times. Original analysis: Cell counts per sample came from amplifying reference gene primers. The repertoire was sequenced with immunoSEQ multiplex PCR; TCRdb's copy has only in-frame clones and lacks some. D and trimming were read from the DNA, whereas the V and J calls and clone size are those reported in that table. The data show 650,000 to 800,000 clones, 80% to 90% seen once. The CDR3 consists of 16 residues. CDR1 and CDR2 from the germline V gene are KGHSH and LQKENI. V was clipped by 3 bases and J by 4 bases, with 13 bases between them.

This TCR derives from a young woman with acute or convalescent COVID-19. The V call is TRBV18, the J call TRBJ1-6; the D gene is possibly TRBD1 (5 bases). The source material was peripheral blood. CDR3 nucleotide sequence: TGTGCCAGCTCACCGCCCGACGGGACTTATAATTCACCCCTCCACTTT. It yields the protein CASSPPDGTYNSPLHF.